Listed below are T cell receptor beta chains from one sample, sequenced in a study of regulatory T cells in long-lasting Graves disease. Via MiXCR, TCRdb re-called the multiplex PCR reads, giving one row per CDR3 protein. This sample has around 460,000 distinct CDR3 sequences, with around 13% found just once. These data were also reused for a study on T cells in Graves' hyperthyroidism and ophthalmopathy.

The source was peripheral blood mononuclear cells (PBMCs), collected at new diagnosis, from a patient treated with antithyroid drugs. The receptors stem from a woman aged 50 to 60 with Graves disease. The CDR3 runs from the conserved cysteine through the conserved F or W. A D gene is named only where the DNA matches it firmly. Clone size is shown for a subset of rows, as once, few, many or a class of expanded clone.

d_call j_call v_call clone_size cdr3_aa cdr3_nt
NA TRBJ2-7 TRBV7-2 many CASSLVKGYEQYF TGTGCCAGCAGCTTAGTTAAGGGCTACGAGCAGTACTTC
NA TRBJ2-3 TRBV7-2 few CASRSEGGQYF TGTGCCAGCAGATCTGAGGGGGGGCAGTATTTT
NA TRBJ2-5 TRBV12-3/TRBV12-4 NA CASSLEVRSQETQYF TGTGCCAGCAGTTTAGAGGTCCGAAGCCAAGAGACCCAGTACTTC
NA TRBJ1-1 TRBV7-2 many CASSLLTGMNTEAFF TGTGCCAGCAGCTTACTTACAGGGATGAACACTGAAGCTTTCTTT
NA TRBJ2-7 TRBV4-1 NA CASSPTRGGGYEQYF TGCGCCAGCAGCCCCACTAGAGGCGGAGGCTACGAGCAGTACTTC
TRBD2 TRBJ2-1 TRBV7-8 few CASSLLGLAEYNEQFF TGTGCCAGCAGCTTATTGGGGCTAGCGGAATACAATGAGCAGTTCTTC
TRBD1 TRBJ2-1 TRBV10-3 many CAIREGQGGYNEQFF TGTGCCATCCGTGAGGGACAGGGGGGCTACAATGAGCAGTTCTTC
TRBD1 TRBJ1-4 TRBV7-9 few CASSLGVGTGIEKLFF TGTGCCAGCAGCTTAGGTGTCGGGACAGGGATTGAAAAACTGTTTTTT
NA TRBJ2-7 TRBV5-1 NA CASTESNEQYF TGCGCCAGCACGGAAAGCAACGAGCAGTACTTC
NA TRBJ1-2 TRBV28 many CASSDTGYYGYTF TGTGCCAGCAGTGATACAGGTTACTATGGCTACACCTTC
NA TRBJ2-1 TRBV14 many CASSQERQDPVPSFTNEQFF TGTGCCAGCAGCCAAGAACGACAGGACCCAGTCCCGAGTTTTACTAATGAGCAGTTCTTC
NA TRBJ2-3 TRBV2 many CLTVQSFTDTQYF TGTCTAACGGTACAGTCATTCACAGATACGCAGTATTTT
NA TRBJ2-2 TRBV24-1 many CATSDLRPGARNGELFF TGTGCCACCAGTGATTTGCGGCCGGGGGCGCGGAACGGGGAGCTGTTTTTT
TRBD1 TRBJ1-1 TRBV28 many CASSRDRGRNTEAFF TGTGCCAGCAGCCGGGACAGGGGGAGGAACACTGAAGCTTTCTTT
NA TRBJ2-5 TRBV18 NA CASSPSEGRLETQYF TGTGCCAGCTCACCGTCCGAGGGCCGTTTAGAGACCCAGTACTTC
NA TRBJ2-3 TRBV12-3/TRBV12-4 NA CASSQQGTDTQYF TGTGCCAGCAGCCAACAGGGCACAGATACGCAGTATTTT
NA TRBJ1-1 TRBV9 few CASSVVAGSGAEAFF TGTGCCAGCAGCGTAGTTGCGGGGTCGGGCGCTGAAGCTTTCTTT
TRBD2 TRBJ2-5 TRBV20-1 few CSASGRSSGTQETQYF TGCAGTGCTAGTGGGAGGTCAAGCGGGACCCAAGAGACCCAGTACTTC
NA TRBJ2-1 TRBV19 NA CASSIPHYRDIYNEQFF TGTGCCAGTAGTATACCGCACTACAGGGACATTTACAATGAGCAGTTCTTC
TRBD2 TRBJ2-1 TRBV7-9 NA CASRDIQRASGTYNEQFF TGTGCCAGCAGGGACATCCAGCGGGCTAGCGGGACCTACAATGAGCAGTTCTTC
NA TRBJ1-2 TRBV20-1 many CSARLYGSYGYTF TGCAGTGCTAGGTTGTACGGGAGCTATGGCTACACCTTC
NA TRBJ2-2 TRBV2 few CASSVRSITGELFF TGTGCCAGCAGTGTGCGGTCGATTACCGGGGAGCTGTTTTTT
TRBD2 TRBJ2-1 TRBV28 many CASSWATSLGYEQFF TGTGCCAGCAGTTGGGCGACTAGCTTAGGGTATGAGCAGTTCTTC
NA TRBJ2-1 TRBV7-3 once CASSLKPRSGGSYNEQFF TGTGCCAGCAGCTTAAAACCCCGTAGCGGAGGATCCTACAATGAGCAGTTCTTC
NA TRBJ1-5 TRBV19 NA CASSISRQSNQPQHF TGTGCCAGTAGTATTTCTCGACAGAGCAATCAGCCCCAGCATTTT
NA TRBJ2-7 TRBV28 many CASSKTYSYEQYF TGTGCCAGCAGTAAGACATACTCCTACGAGCAGTACTTC
TRBD2 TRBJ2-3 TRBV10-3 few CAISESAGGTDTRYF TGTGCCATCAGTGAGTCGGCGGGAGGCACAGATACGCGGTATTTT
TRBD2 TRBJ2-7 TRBV3-1 few CASSQATGTTMNYEQYF TGTGCCAGCAGCCAGGCTACCGGGACTACCATGAACTACGAGCAGTACTTC
NA TRBJ1-6 TRBV9 few CASSPGEGPNSPLHF TGTGCCAGCAGCCCCGGGGAGGGGCCCAATTCACCCCTCCACTTT
NA TRBJ2-3 TRBV27 NA CASRGTQYF TGTGCCAGTCGGGGTACGCAGTATTTT
TRBD1 TRBJ1-6 TRBV6-2/TRBV6-3 few CASSSHRKTGAATPLHF TGTGCCAGCAGTTCTCACCGGAAGACAGGGGCTGCAACACCCCTCCACTTT
NA TRBJ2-7 TRBV5-1 NA CASQGSNHEQYF TGCGCCAGCCAAGGTAGCAACCACGAGCAGTACTTC
NA TRBJ1-5 TRBV20-1 many CSASRNSNQPQHF TGCAGTGCTAGTAGGAATAGCAATCAGCCCCAGCATTTT
TRBD2 TRBJ2-1 TRBV7-2 many CASSFGTSGRGSYNEQFF TGTGCCAGCAGCTTCGGGACTAGCGGGAGAGGGTCCTACAATGAGCAGTTCTTC
TRBD1 TRBJ1-1 TRBV28 many CASSLATGWVNTEAFF TGTGCCAGCAGTTTAGCGACAGGGTGGGTGAACACTGAAGCTTTCTTT
NA TRBJ2-5 TRBV7-2 many CASSLKETQYF TGTGCCAGCAGCTTAAAAGAGACCCAGTACTTC
TRBD2 TRBJ2-5 TRBV20-1 many CSARLAGAKETQYF TGCAGTGCTAGACTAGCGGGCGCGAAAGAGACCCAGTACTTC
NA TRBJ2-1 TRBV6-1 few CASSSGIGGNERFF TGTGCCAGCTCAAGCGGGATTGGGGGCAATGAGCGGTTCTTC
NA TRBJ2-7 TRBV19 NA CASSLRGTGYYEQYF TGTGCCAGTAGTCTCAGGGGAACAGGGTACTACGAGCAGTACTTC
NA TRBJ2-3 TRBV10-3 many CATRTLTSSSTDTQYF TGTGCCACCCGAACCTTAACTAGCAGTAGCACAGATACGCAGTATTTT
TRBD2 TRBJ2-7 TRBV6-2/TRBV6-3 many CASSPRTSGSRYEQYF TGTGCCAGCAGTCCGAGGACTAGCGGAAGTCGATACGAGCAGTACTTC
NA TRBJ2-1 TRBV7-9 many CASSLELAYNEQFF TGTGCCAGCAGCTTAGAACTAGCTTACAATGAGCAGTTCTTC
NA TRBJ1-5 TRBV3-1 many CASSPVSGDNQPQHF TGTGCCAGCAGCCCCGTATCAGGGGACAATCAGCCCCAGCATTTT
NA TRBJ1-1 TRBV12-3/TRBV12-4 many CASTLGSVTEAFF TGTGCCAGCACCCTAGGGTCTGTCACTGAAGCTTTCTTT
NA TRBJ2-7 TRBV2 many CASSERGQYF TGTGCCAGCAGTGAAAGAGGGCAGTACTTC
TRBD2 TRBJ2-3 TRBV12-3/TRBV12-4 many CASSFGGDADTQYF TGTGCCAGCAGTTTCGGGGGGGACGCAGATACGCAGTATTTT